This T cell receptor beta chain was sequenced in a study of T cell repertoires in cytomegalovirus infection. Looking at the study overall: It was recently identified HLA-C-restricted and well-studied HLA-B-restricted CMV epitopes that the study used. Public TCR beta signatures indicated both CMV infection and matching HLA type.

TCRdb recomputed calls from the reads with MiXCR, one row per CDR3 protein. This table holds 380,000 or so distinct CDR3 sequences, about a third found once. V was clipped by 2 bases and J by 5 bases, with 13 bases between them. CDR1 SGHTA and CDR2 FQGNSA come from the germline V gene. The CDR3 contains 15 residues. For this clonotype: The antigen is unknown.

This TCR was sampled from a human donor in good health (CMV status not recorded). Some clones in this sample may be carry-over from other donors' samples. The rearrangement links TRBV7-2 to TRBJ1-5; D is uncertain. This material consisted of cultured PBMCs, taken from culture after CMV antigen stimulation. This CDR3 reads CASSLRVGGDQPQHF. The CDR3 DNA reads TGTGCCAGCAGCTTAAGGGTGGGTGGAGATCAGCCCCAGCATTTT.